This T cell receptor (beta chain) was observed in a study of OX40 agonist ivuxolimab in advanced cancers. The study's findings and limits: Researchers report that CD8+ T cells had, on average, more expanded clones than CD4+.

Method: immunoSEQ multiplex PCR; TCRdb's copy keeps in-frame clones and lacks some. The repertoire holds 50,000 to 65,000 clones, 91% seen once, with around 9.3% in the top ten. Details on this clone: Its specificity is unknown.

Germline loops: CDR1 GTSNPN, CDR2 SVGIG (reference sequence). Losses at the gene ends were 1 base for V and 6 bases for J; bases not matched to a gene: 11. The CDR3 is 16 amino acids. The specimen was CD4+ or CD8+ T cells sorted from blood, collected in a trial of the OX40 agonist ivuxolimab. The sequence derives from an adult with an advanced solid tumor such as melanoma, head and neck, liver or kidney cancer. The V and J genes are TRBV30 and TRBJ2-3, with 9 bases fitting TRBD2. The chain's CDR3 is CAWSESIAGAFDTQYF. In DNA form, the CDR3 reads TGTGCCTGGAGTGAAAGCATAGCGGGAGCATTTGATACGCAGTATTTT.